This T cell receptor (beta chain) comes out of a study of beta chain features in type 1 diabetes. The sequenced template was cDNA made from the entire isolated RNA. Method: immunoSEQ multiplex PCR; TCRdb's copy keeps in-frame clones and lacks some. The sample holds 680,000 or so clones, around a sixth seen once. Germline CDR1 is MDHEN and CDR2 is SYDVKM. The CDR3 has 13 amino acids. With 5 bases removed from V and 4 bases from J, the gap between germline ends came to 11 bases. Input material: naive CD4+ T cells from blood. The source of this sequence is a man in his late teens or twenties in good health. The chain is built from TRBV28 and TRBJ2-5; D tentatively reads TRBD1 or TRBD2 (7 bases each). CDR3 DNA: TGTGCCAGCAGTCTCAGGGGGGGAGAGACCCAGTACTTC. This gives the protein CASSLRGGETQYF. Using reference TRBV28 and TRBJ2-5 for the parts outside the CDR3, the full variable domain is DVKVTQSSRYLVKRTGEKVFLECVQDMDHENMFWYRQDPGLGLRLIYFSYDVKMKEKGDIPEGYSVSREKKERFSLILESASTNQTSMYLCASSLRGGETQYFGPGTRLLVL.